This entry describes one T cell receptor (beta chain). The antigen it recognizes is unknown. Nothing much larger sits one base from this clone, and base qualities are not available. This entry is derived from a study of cytotoxic CD8 clonotypes in ibrutinib-treated CLL (dated by TCRdb to 2020 to 2022). With regard to the full study: In this cohort, approximately 15 patients were treatment-naive and approximately ten were relapsed/refractory, while some 18 had unmutated IGHV. Responses were partial in some 24 patients and complete in 2; after median 68 months follow-up, some 15 stayed in remission and some twelve progressed. The response samples were drawn at a median of 12 months into treatment, with a range of roughly 6 to 36 months. An average of roughly 250,000 productive templates and approximately 90,000 productive rearrangements was obtained per sample. Longitudinal samples were obtainable from 26 of the 86 participants in the trial. Cryopreserved peripheral blood mononuclear cells were obtained prior to treatment, at the time of response, and at either disease progression or sustained remission.

Study-level results and caveats: Public clonotypes were found to be uncommon and were observed to contract or remain stable during treatment; the increase in clonality was shown to reflect expansion of private clonotypes at ibrutinib response. At ibrutinib response clonality went up, during sustained remission it held steady, and at progression it dropped back toward baseline. Baseline clonality was found to be higher than that of age-matched healthy donors and was strongly correlated with circulating CD8+ T-cell counts. Sustained-remission and progressing patients did not have matched sampling times, and lymph node repertoires were not examined.

Each clonotype received, on average, about 10x coverage in deep resolution sequencing performed on a MiSeq, where the target depth lay between 1 in 1 million and 1 in 200,000 T cells. The immunoSEQ hsTCRB Kit was used to generate TCR beta libraries. As for how the authors treated the data: ImmunoSEQ Data Assistant and ImmunoSEQ Analyzer were used for data analysis, and V, D and J genes were assigned according to IMGT definitions. Clonality, which ranges from 0 to 1, was calculated as one minus the normalized Shannon entropy of productive rearrangement frequencies. Only overrepresented clonotypes making up at least 0.05% of each patient's repertoire were included in the public clonotype analysis. Thirteen age-matched healthy donor repertoires from immuneACCESS served as clonality controls. As stored in TCRdb, this immuneACCESS dataset retains in-frame rearrangements with V and J assigned. A fraction of the clones does not appear; measured against another copy, unresolved V genes explain less than half of the discrepancy, and the remainder lacks a known reason. The V and J calls and the clone size are those of that table, but D and trimming were determined from the DNA. The sample table holds 6,000 to 8,500 clones, of which under 85% were seen once. The ten largest clones capture more than 3.5% of the sample.

For TCR beta library preparation, around 2 micrograms of genomic DNA were isolated from cryopreserved PBMCs. Longitudinal blood samples from CLL patients receiving ibrutinib monotherapy were subjected to high-throughput TCR beta sequencing. The patients were enrolled in a single-center, open-label phase 2 trial of ibrutinib monotherapy. The TCR comes from a human donor with chronic lymphocytic leukemia. The starting material was PBMCs, obtained before ibrutinib treatment.

The CDR3: CASSSPGRMNYGYTF. The DNA is as follows: TGTGCCAGCAGTTCCCCAGGCAGAATGAACTATGGCTACACCTTC. The rearrangement combines TRBV28 with TRBJ1-2, with the D gene too uncertain to name. Its CDR3 holds 15 amino acids, cysteine through phenylalanine. The DNA shown is the 45-base CDR3, in frame from base 1. CDR1 and CDR2 are read off the germline V gene as MDHEN and SYDVKM. V loses 4 bases, J loses 2 bases, and the germline ends lie 14 bases apart.